This T cell receptor (beta chain) was captured in a study of human T cells and chemical hapten exposure. Looking at the study overall: Sensitization was performed using 2% DPC on an approximately 2 cm by approximately 2 cm upper inner arm skin site.

Only a few counts were recorded for this clonotype. TCRdb redid the calling of the RACE reads with MiXCR, one entry per CDR3 protein. In the table there are about 380,000 distinct CDR3 sequences, roughly 6% of which are singletons. This sample's time point: patch test 2, 6 weeks after DPC sensitization. Described treatment: therapeutic diphenylcyclopropenone sensitization with weekly scalp DPC. Before extraction, the whole blood was not fractionated, and total RNA was taken from it. The trim removed 4 bases at V and 4 bases at J, leaving 6 bases unmatched. Germline CDR1 reads LGHNA; CDR2 reads YNFKEQ. There are 15 residues in the CDR3.

Sequencing was performed on whole blood, taken in connection with sensitization to the hapten diphenylcyclopropenone (DPC). The receptor was isolated from a woman aged 18-29 years with alopecia areata. Some clones in this sample may be carry-over from other donors' samples. The chain couples TRBV4-2 to TRBJ1-4; 7 bases agree with TRBD1. CDR3 nucleotides: TGTGCCAGCAGCCGCCTGACAGGGAGTAATGAAAAACTGTTTTTT. Protein: CASSRLTGSNEKLFF.